This entry lists 29 T cell receptor beta chains sequenced from one sample in a study of response to subunit inactivated influenza vaccine. MiXCR, applied by TCRdb to the RT-PCR reads, yields one record per CDR3 protein. The sample consists of over 800,000 distinct CDR3 sequences, 21% of them appearing once. The input for sequencing was PBMCs from blood, taken less than 6 days after vaccination. The receptors here all came from a man aged 50 to 60 who received an inactivated influenza vaccine.

V is TRBV29-1 and J is TRBJ1-2; 9 bases map to TRBD1. This CDR3 contains 13 residues. Losses at the gene ends were 7 bases for V and 2 bases for J; bases not matched to a gene: 5. CDR1 SQVTM and CDR2 ANQGSEA come from the germline V gene. CDR3 bases: TGCAGCGGGACCGGGACAGGGAACTATGGCTACACCTTC. Its translation is CSGTGTGNYGYTF.

This clonotype has just a few counts. The rearrangement joins TRBV12-3 or TRBV12-4 to TRBJ1-5, with 11 positions matching TRBD1. V trimming: 6 bases; J trimming: 0 bases; junction bases outside the gene matches: 13. This CDR3 has 19 residues. The DNA of the CDR3 is TGTGCCAGCAGCCGATCCTCCGGGACAGGGGGGTATAGCAATCAGCCCCAGCATTTT. The encoded protein is CASSRSSGTGGYSNQPQHF.

This clonotype was counted a few times. The V gene is TRBV7-8, the J gene TRBJ2-1, with TRBD2 matching over 7 bases. J lost 0 bases, V lost 5 bases, and 19 bases had no gene match. Germline CDR1 reads SGHVS; CDR2 reads FQNEAQ. CDR3 length: 20 residues. This chain's CDR3 is CASSPRTRLLAENSYNEQFF. Written as DNA, the CDR3 is TGTGCCAGCAGCCCTAGGACCCGTCTGCTAGCGGAGAACTCCTACAATGAGCAGTTCTTC. Together with reference TRBV7-8 and TRBJ2-1, the CDR3 gives the full variable domain: GAGVSQSPRYKVAKRGQDVALRCDPISGHVSLFWYQQALGQGPEFLTYFQNEAQLDKSGLPSDRFFAERPEGSVSTLKIQRTQQEDSAVYLCASSPRTRLLAENSYNEQFFGPGTRLTVL.

Here the CDR3 reads CATSPGGRGPNYGYTF. In DNA, the CDR3 is TGTGCCACCAGTCCCGGGGGGCGCGGACCTAACTATGGCTACACCTTC. This chain links TRBV15 with TRBJ1-2; D might be TRBD1 (6 bases). The CDR3 runs 16 residues. The V and J ends lost 6 bases and 0 bases respectively, with 17 bases between them. Germline V lookup: CDR1 LNHNV, CDR2 YYDKDF (reference sequence). Looking up the rest from reference TRBV15 and TRBJ1-2 gives the full variable domain: DAMVIQNPRYQVTQFGKPVTLSCSQTLNHNVMYWYQQKSSQAPKLLFHYYDKDFNNEADTPDNFQSRRPNTSFCFLDIRSPGLGDTAMYLCATSPGGRGPNYGYTFGSGTRLTVV.

This clonotype was seen a few times. This sequence joins TRBV27 and TRBJ1-4, with a tentative D call TRBD1 (5 bases). Per the germline V gene, CDR1 is MNHEY and CDR2 is SMNVEV (reference sequence). The CDR3 is 13 amino acids. V was clipped by 6 bases and J by 7 bases, with 12 bases between them. CDR3 in DNA: TGTGCCAGCAGCGGCAGGGAGGGTGAAAAACTGTTTTTT. Translation: CASSGREGEKLFF.

This chain links TRBV2 with TRBJ1-4; D not certain. Trimming cost V 8 bases and J 6 bases, with 13 bases left between them. Germline V gives CDR1 SNHLY, CDR2 FYNNEI. The CDR3 spans 13 residues. CDR3 sequence: CASEGVEDEKLFF. The CDR3 nucleotides read TGTGCCAGCGAGGGCGTCGAGGATGAAAAACTGTTTTTT.

This chain joins TRBV20-1 and TRBJ2-3; D is perhaps TRBD2 (6 bases). Germline V gene data show CDR1 as DFQATT and CDR2 as SNEGSKA (reference sequence). The CDR3 covers 17 residues. V was clipped by 5 bases and J by 2 bases, with 23 bases between them. For the CDR3, the DNA is TGCAGTGCTGCCCGAGGAGGGCTTCGGGACGACACAGATACGCAGTATTTT. The encoded protein is CSAARGGLRDDTDTQYF.

The DNA of the CDR3 is TGTGCCAGCAGCGCGCGACGGGGGAGGGAGCAGTACTTC. Translation gives CASSARRGREQYF. The J gene is TRBJ2-7, the V gene TRBV6-1, with D tentatively TRBD2 (6 bases). The V end was cut by 6 bases, the J end by 7 bases, with 16 bases between. Per germline, CDR1 MNHNS and CDR2 SASEGT. The CDR3 sequence is 13 residues long.

The sample holds a few counts of this clonotype. The chain uses TRBV20-1 and TRBJ1-1; D is possibly TRBD1 (5 bases). The V end was cut by 5 bases, the J end by 0 bases, with 13 bases between. The CDR3 runs to 14 residues. Germline CDR1 DFQATT, CDR2 SNEGSKA (reference sequence). The CDR3 here is CSAEGAYMNTEAFF. DNA for the CDR3: TGCAGTGCTGAAGGGGCGTACATGAACACTGAAGCTTTCTTT.

This clonotype was counted only a few times. This chain uses TRBV7-9 with TRBJ1-4, with unresolved D. In germline, CDR1 is SEHNR, CDR2 FQNEAQ (reference sequence). This CDR3 contains 12 residues. The V and J ends lost 1 base and 10 bases respectively, with 7 bases between them. The CDR3 region is CASSLDSGKLFF. In DNA, the CDR3 is TGTGCCAGCAGCTTAGATTCTGGAAAACTGTTTTTT.

This clonotype was found a few times. The chain couples TRBV11-2 to TRBJ2-1, with TRBD2 matching 10 bases. Germline CDR1 reads SGHAT; CDR2 reads FQNNGV. Germline trimming cut 5 bases from V and 8 bases from J; bases unmatched to any gene: 9. The CDR3 loop spans 15 amino acids. CDR3 sequence reads: CASSPSGSDWDEQFF. The CDR3 DNA is TGTGCCAGCAGCCCTAGCGGGAGTGATTGGGATGAGCAGTTCTTC.

This clonotype turned up a few times. The gene calls are TRBV5-1 and TRBJ2-7, with 7 bases fitting TRBD2. Per the germline V gene, CDR1 is SGHRS and CDR2 is YFSETQ. This CDR3 comprises 15 residues. V gave up 4 bases and J gave up 6 bases; unmatched junction bases: 13. CDR3 sequence reads: CASSLPAGVGGEQYF. CDR3 in DNA: TGCGCCAGCAGCCTCCCCGCGGGAGTAGGTGGCGAGCAGTACTTC.

The chain has TRBV29-1 and TRBJ2-7, with D perhaps matching TRBD1 or TRBD2 (5 bases each). Trimming stripped 7 bases from V and 6 bases from J, with 19 bases between. Per germline, CDR1 SQVTM and CDR2 ANQGSEA. CDR3 length: 13 residues. The CDR3 region is CSAHLRGYREQYF. CDR3 coding DNA: TGCAGCGCACACCTGAGGGGATACCGCGAGCAGTACTTC.

The gene calls are TRBV12-3 or TRBV12-4 and TRBJ1-2; D call uncertain. V was cut by 1 base and J by 11 bases, with 14 bases left in between. The CDR3 length is 13 residues. CDR3 DNA sequence: TGTGCCAGCAGTTTAGGAGCCGCGGACCCGTACACCTTC. Its translation: CASSLGAADPYTF.

The V gene is TRBV30, the J gene TRBJ1-2, with 8 bases fitting TRBD1. Germline CDR1 GTSNPN, CDR2 SVGIG (reference sequence). The CDR3 consists of 15 residues. Losses at the gene ends were 2 bases for V and 7 bases for J; bases not matched to a gene: 12. The CDR3 region is CAWSRRGQGASGYTF. The CDR3 nucleotides are TGTGCCTGGAGTAGGAGGGGGCAGGGGGCGAGTGGCTACACCTTC.

This chain uses TRBV14 with TRBJ2-6; D uncertain. The CDR3 is 14 amino acids. The V and J ends lost 1 base and 4 bases respectively, with 5 bases between them. The germline V gene has CDR1 SGHDN and CDR2 FVKESK. CDR3 bases: TGTGCCAGCAGCCAAGGTTGGGGGGCCAACGTCCTGACTTTC. Translation gives CASSQGWGANVLTF.

This chain joins TRBV12-3 or TRBV12-4 and TRBJ2-1; 10 positions match TRBD1. J was trimmed by 2 bases and V by 7 bases; bases with no gene match: 20. The CDR3 totals 20 residues. Here the CDR3 reads CASTAHTGQGGSGTYNEQFF. The CDR3 bases are TGTGCCAGCACCGCACATACTGGACAGGGGGGGAGCGGGACCTACAATGAGCAGTTCTTC.

This clonotype has just a few counts. The CDR3 DNA reads TGTGCCAGCGACAACGGGCAGGGAGGAAACACCATATATTTT. Encoded protein: CASDNGQGGNTIYF. This rearrangement joins TRBV12-3 or TRBV12-4 to TRBJ1-3, with D maybe TRBD1 (5 bases). This CDR3 is 14 amino acids long. V was trimmed by 8 bases and J by 4 bases, leaving 15 bases between them.

The chain couples TRBV4-1 to TRBJ2-1, with 10 bases lining up with TRBD2. Germline trimming cut 0 bases from V and 8 bases from J; bases unmatched to any gene: 13. Germline-derived CDR1 and CDR2 are MGHRA and YSYEKL. The CDR3 runs 18 residues. For the CDR3, the DNA is TGCGCCAGCAGCCAAGAGCAAGTGGTAGCGGGGGGTCGGGATGAGCAGTTCTTC. It translates to CASSQEQVVAGGRDEQFF.

The chain combines TRBV7-9 with TRBJ2-2, with TRBD1 as a possible D gene (7 bases). The length of the CDR3 is 15 residues. The V gene lost 5 bases and the J gene lost 3 bases, with 13 bases spanning the gap. The germline V gene encodes CDR1 SEHNR and CDR2 FQNEAQ (reference sequence). The DNA of the CDR3 is TGTGCCAGCAGCCCACAGGGGAGGCACACCGGGGAGCTGTTTTTT. Its protein product is CASSPQGRHTGELFF. The full variable domain, in which reference TRBV7-9 and TRBJ2-2 provide the parts outside the CDR3, is DTGVSQNPRHKITKRGQNVTFRCDPISEHNRLYWYRQTLGQGPEFLTYFQNEAQLEKSRLLSDRFSAERPKGSFSTLEIQRTEQGDSAMYLCASSPQGRHTGELFFGEGSRLTVL.

This sequence joins TRBV4-2 and TRBJ2-2; D unclear. Germline CDR1 and CDR2: LGHNA and YNFKEQ. The ends were cut back, 2 bases at V and 7 bases at J, with 5 bases in the middle. CDR3 length equals 12 residues. The CDR3 loop is CASSQTGGELFF. The CDR3 DNA reads as TGTGCCAGCAGCCAAACGGGCGGGGAGCTGTTTTTT.

This clonotype was seen only a few times. V is TRBV20-1 and J is TRBJ2-1; the D gene is possibly TRBD2 (5 bases). This CDR3 is 11 amino acids long. V was shortened by 3 bases and J by 9 bases, with 9 bases between the two germline ends. CDR1 is DFQATT and CDR2 is SNEGSKA in the germline V gene (reference sequence). This CDR3 reads CSARRAPEQFF. The CDR3 coding sequence is TGCAGTGCTAGGAGGGCTCCTGAGCAGTTCTTC.

A single count supports this clonotype. The genes are TRBV20-1 and TRBJ2-7; 9 bases match TRBD1. CDR3 size: 14 residues. With V trimmed by 0 bases and J by 6 bases, 6 bases remained unmatched. The V gene's germline CDR1 is DFQATT and CDR2 SNEGSKA (reference sequence). The CDR3 coding sequence is TGCAGTGCTAGAGAACCGGGACAGGGTCCCGAGCAGTACTTC. Protein: CSAREPGQGPEQYF.

The sample holds a few counts of this clonotype. The V and J genes are TRBV24-1 and TRBJ2-5, with 8 positions matching TRBD2. Trimming cost V 6 bases and J 2 bases; bases outside gene matches: 4. The CDR3 is 14 residues long. The germline V gene has CDR1 KGHDR and CDR2 SFDVKD. In nucleotides, the CDR3 is TGTGCCACCAGTAAGAGCGGGGGACAAGAGACCCAGTACTTC. It is translated as CATSKSGGQETQYF.

The chain couples TRBV5-1 to TRBJ2-1, with D perhaps given as TRBD1 or TRBD2 (5 bases each). Trimming pared 4 bases from V and 10 bases from J, leaving 15 bases between. The CDR3 has 13 amino acids. Per the germline V gene, CDR1 is SGHRS and CDR2 is YFSETQ. The CDR3 region is CASSGGAEGEQFF. The CDR3 bases are TGCGCCAGCAGCGGGGGTGCCGAAGGCGAGCAGTTCTTC. The whole variable domain, filled in from reference TRBV5-1 and TRBJ2-1, reads KAGVTQTPRYLIKTRGQQVTLSCSPISGHRSVSWYQQTPGQGLQFLFEYFSETQRNKGNFPGRFSGRQFSNSRSEMNVSTLELGDSALYLCASSGGAEGEQFFGPGTRLTVL.

The chain links TRBV12-3 or TRBV12-4 to TRBJ1-6; no reliable D call. This CDR3 is built from 13 residues. V gave up 6 bases and J gave up 10 bases, with 13 bases separating them. The DNA of the CDR3 is TGTGCCAGCAGATGGGGTCAATTCTCACCCCTCCACTTT. Amino acids: CASRWGQFSPLHF.

V usage is TRBV24-1 and J usage is TRBJ2-3; D unclear. Per germline, CDR1 KGHDR and CDR2 SFDVKD. The CDR3 contains 11 residues. V was shortened by 5 bases and J by 5 bases, with 4 bases between the two germline ends. The CDR3 DNA sequence: TGTGCCACCAGTGGTCAAGATACGCAGTATTTT. Its protein product is CATSGQDTQYF.

This clonotype has just a few counts. The genes are TRBV3-1 and TRBJ2-1; 14 bases match TRBD2. Germline CDR1 LGHDT, CDR2 YNNKEL (reference sequence). The CDR3 spans 16 residues. V gave up 3 bases and J gave up 7 bases; unmatched junction bases: 5. The CDR3 loop reads CASSQGLAGVWNEQFF. The CDR3 nucleotides are TGTGCCAGCAGCCAGGGACTAGCGGGGGTTTGGAATGAGCAGTTCTTC.

The CDR3 bases are TGTGCCAGCAGCTTAGGGAACGCCGACTACGAGCAGTACTTC. This translates into CASSLGNADYEQYF. This chain connects TRBV7-9 to TRBJ2-7; D unclear. This CDR3 is built from 14 residues. V lost 1 base and J 3 bases, leaving 10 bases between the germline ends. Germline CDR1 SEHNR, CDR2 FQNEAQ (reference sequence).